These 28 T cell receptor beta chains were sequenced from one sample in a study of blood T cell repertoires in COVID-19. Produced via immunoSEQ multiplex PCR; TCRdb's table is partial and in-frame only. There are 55,000 to 65,000 clones in the sample; approximately 80% occur only once, and approximately 3.4% lies in the top ten. Material for sequencing was peripheral blood. The receptor source for this set is a woman of 80 years or more with acute or convalescent COVID-19.

This clone was seen once. The chain couples TRBV6-4 to TRBJ2-6, with D possibly matching TRBD1 (6 bases). Germline CDR1 reads MRHNA; CDR2 reads SNTAGT. The CDR3 has 17 residues. V was clipped by 3 bases and J by 0 bases, with 12 bases between them. The CDR3: CASSETGQPSGANVLTF. The CDR3, as DNA: TGTGCCAGCAGTGAAACTGGACAGCCCTCTGGGGCCAACGTCCTGACTTTC.

This clone was detected only a few times. This sequence joins TRBV7-2 and TRBJ2-3, with no clear D. Germline CDR1 reads SGHTA; CDR2 reads FQGNSA. The CDR3 has 14 residues. Trimming took 2 bases from V and 2 from J, leaving 8 bases between them. CDR3 sequence (DNA): TGTGCCAGCAGCTTAAATCTTCCCACAGATACGCAGTATTTT. Protein: CASSLNLPTDTQYF.

The chain is built from TRBV28 and TRBJ1-5; unclear D gene. Germline CDR1 and CDR2: MDHEN and SYDVKM. With 4 bases removed from V and 4 bases from J, the gap between germline ends came to 8 bases. The CDR3 is 13 residues long. The CDR3 nucleotides are TGTGCCAGCAGTTCTGTTTTAAATCAGCCCCAGCATTTT. The encoded protein is CASSSVLNQPQHF.

This clone was seen only once. The chain has TRBV10-1 and TRBJ2-5; possible D gene TRBD1, 6 bases. This CDR3 spans 15 amino acids. With 6 bases removed from V and 0 bases from J, the gap between germline ends came to 14 bases. The germline CDR1 and CDR2 sequences are WNHNN and SYGVQD (reference sequence). The CDR3 DNA is TGCGCCAGCAGCCCCTTGGGACAAAACCAAGAGACCCAGTACTTC. It codes for CASSPLGQNQETQYF.

This clone was observed a single time. The chain joins TRBV30 to TRBJ2-5; 11 bases line up with TRBD1. CDR3 length: 13 amino acids. The germline V gene encodes CDR1 GTSNPN and CDR2 SVGIG (reference sequence). DNA for the CDR3: TGTGCTCGCGGACAGGGGGCGGGAGAGACCCAGTACTTC. Amino acid sequence: CARGQGAGETQYF.

In its sample, this clone was seen a few times. The rearrangement uses TRBV25-1 and TRBJ2-5; D is uncertain. V gave up 1 base and J gave up 4 bases, with 4 bases separating them. Germline V gives CDR1 MGHDK, CDR2 SYGVNS. The CDR3 sequence is 12 residues long. In DNA, the CDR3 is TGTGCCAGCAGTGAATCGAGAGAGACCCAGTACTTC. This codes for CASSESRETQYF.

V is TRBV14 and J is TRBJ1-2, with TRBD1 matching 9 bases. V lost 4 bases, J lost 6 bases, and 9 bases stayed unmatched. The CDR3 extends over 15 amino acids. CDR1 and CDR2 (germline): SGHDN, FVKESK. In nucleotides, the CDR3 is TGTGCCAGCAGCCGAGAAACAGGGGGCTGGGATGGCTACACCTTC. Protein: CASSRETGGWDGYTF.

This sequence joins TRBV19 and TRBJ2-2; 7 bases match TRBD1. Germline trimming cut 4 bases from V and 5 bases from J; bases unmatched to any gene: 7. This CDR3 has 15 residues. Germline V gene sequence: CDR1 LNHDA, CDR2 SQIVND (reference sequence). CDR3 nucleotide sequence: TGTGCCAGTAGTAAGGGGGCTTTTCAGACCGGGGAGCTGTTTTTT. It codes for CASSKGAFQTGELFF.

This chain joins TRBV7-2 and TRBJ2-7, with 7 bases that match TRBD1. Unmatched junction bases numbered 6, after V lost 0 bases and J lost 1 base. The CDR3 loop spans 16 amino acids. Looked up from germline, CDR1 is SGHTA and CDR2 is FQGNSA. This chain's CDR3 is CASSLAQGTASYEQYF. CDR3 sequence (DNA): TGTGCCAGCAGCTTAGCGCAGGGGACAGCGTCCTACGAGCAGTACTTC. Complete variable domain (other parts from reference TRBV7-2 and TRBJ2-7): GAGVSQSPSNKVTEKGKDVELRCDPISGHTALYWYRQSLGQGLEFLIYFQGNSAPDKSGLPSDRFSAERTGGSVSTLTIQRTQQEDSAVYLCASSLAQGTASYEQYFGPGTRLTVT.

The V call is TRBV9, the J call TRBJ1-2, with a weak D call TRBD1 (5 bases). The CDR3 loop spans 15 amino acids. Trimming took off 0 bases at V and 4 bases at J, with 13 bases between the two ends. Germline V gene data show CDR1 as SGDLS and CDR2 as YYNGEE. The CDR3, as DNA: TGTGCCAGCAGCGTAGTTAAAGGGCAGGGCTATGGCTACACCTTC. Its protein is CASSVVKGQGYGYTF.

V usage is TRBV19 and J usage is TRBJ2-2; D may be TRBD2 (5 bases). Germline CDR1 reads LNHDA; CDR2 reads SQIVND (reference sequence). The CDR3 is made up of 17 amino acids. Between the trimmed V and J ends, which lost 10 bases and 2 bases, there was a span of 23 bases. CDR3 coding DNA: TGTGCCAACCGAAGGATAGGGAGTAACTTTAACACCGGGGAGCTGTTTTTT. It translates to CANRRIGSNFNTGELFF.

The chain links TRBV6-1 to TRBJ2-3; weak D call: TRBD1 (5 bases). From germline, CDR1 is MNHNS and CDR2 SASEGT. V was clipped by 3 bases and J by 2 bases, with 12 bases between them. This CDR3 has 15 residues. The CDR3: CASSDQGSNTDTQYF. CDR3 DNA: TGTGCCAGCAGTGACCAGGGAAGTAACACAGATACGCAGTATTTT.

In its sample, this clone was seen once. V is TRBV6-5 and J is TRBJ2-3; D gene uncertain. The ends were cut back, 2 bases at V and 2 bases at J, with 8 bases in the middle. This CDR3 is built from 14 residues. Germline V gene sequence: CDR1 MNHEY, CDR2 SVGAGI. The CDR3 region is CASSYITPTDTQYF. In DNA, the CDR3 is TGTGCCAGCAGTTACATAACACCCACAGATACGCAGTATTTT.

The V and J genes are TRBV20-1 and TRBJ1-2; TRBD1 is a possible D gene (6 bases). CDR1 and CDR2 from the germline V gene are DFQATT and SNEGSKA (reference sequence). CDR3 length equals 11 residues. The V end lost 3 bases, the J end lost 8 bases, and 10 bases lay between the germline ends. CDR3 in DNA: TGCAGTGCTAGGTACAGGGAGGGCTACACCTTC. It specifies CSARYREGYTF.

V and J are TRBV2 and TRBJ1-1; no firm D call. The V end lost 4 bases, the J end lost 6 bases, and 12 bases lay between the germline ends. CDR3 length: 13 residues. Germline V gene data show CDR1 as SNHLY and CDR2 as FYNNEI. CDR3 loop: CASSASGMAEAFF. The CDR3 DNA reads TGTGCCAGCAGTGCCTCAGGAATGGCTGAAGCTTTCTTT.

On this clone: Given a far larger clone just one base away, this is likely a sequencing read error. Here the CDR3 DNA reads TGCGCCCGCAGAGATGAGGGGGTTGGGGAGACCCAGTACTTC. It encodes CARRDEGVGETQYF. This chain connects TRBV4-1 to TRBJ2-5; D might be TRBD1 (6 bases). The length of the CDR3 is 14 residues. The germline gives CDR1 MGHRA, CDR2 YSYEKL.

The rearrangement links TRBV2 to TRBJ2-1, with TRBD2 matching 9 bases. Germline assignment: CDR1 SNHLY and CDR2 FYNNEI. The CDR3 sequence is 16 residues long. V shed 0 bases and J 8 bases; nucleotides not matched to a gene: 8. This chain's CDR3 is CASSEALSGRADEQFF. CDR3 coding DNA: TGTGCCAGCAGTGAAGCGCTTAGCGGGAGAGCGGATGAGCAGTTCTTC.

The V and J genes are TRBV2 and TRBJ2-7; D is undetermined. There are 12 residues in the CDR3. Germline CDR1 is SNHLY and CDR2 is FYNNEI. Trimming took off 6 bases at V and 3 bases at J, with 9 bases between the two ends. This CDR3 is CASRLLSYEQYF. CDR3 DNA: TGTGCCAGCAGACTACTCAGCTACGAGCAGTACTTC.

This chain connects TRBV5-1 to TRBJ1-2; possible D gene TRBD1, 6 bases. Germline lookup yields CDR1 SGHRS and CDR2 YFSETQ. The CDR3 runs 13 residues. Trimming took 2 bases from V and 8 from J, leaving 13 bases between them. CDR3: CASSLQGEGGYTF. The CDR3 region has the DNA TGCGCCAGCAGCTTACAGGGAGAGGGAGGCTACACCTTC.

The rearrangement uses TRBV6-4 and TRBJ2-1; 15 positions agree with TRBD2. V shed 8 bases and J 0 bases; nucleotides not matched to a gene: 2. The CDR3 consists of 16 residues. Germline CDR1 is MRHNA and CDR2 is SNTAGT. This chain's CDR3 is CASGLAGGSSYNEQFF. CDR3 DNA sequence: TGTGCCAGCGGACTAGCGGGGGGGAGCTCCTACAATGAGCAGTTCTTC.

The chain joins TRBV7-3 to TRBJ2-1; TRBD2 agrees at 9 bases. The length of the CDR3 is 15 residues. Losses at the gene ends were 2 bases for V and 4 bases for J; bases not matched to a gene: 3. Germline loops: CDR1 SGHTA, CDR2 FQGTGA. The CDR3 reads CASSLAAGGYNEQFF. The CDR3 nucleotides are TGTGCCAGCAGCTTAGCAGCGGGGGGATACAATGAGCAGTTCTTC.

J is TRBJ1-1 and V is TRBV28; 11 bases are shared with TRBD1. Germline assignment: CDR1 MDHEN and CDR2 SYDVKM. V gave up 3 bases and J gave up 8 bases; unmatched junction bases: 11. CDR3 length: 16 amino acids. In DNA, the CDR3 is TGTGCCAGCAGTTTCTCTATACCGGGACAGGGGGGAGAAGCTTTCTTT. It codes for CASSFSIPGQGGEAFF.

This chain links TRBV10-1 with TRBJ2-1, with 9 bases lining up with TRBD1. This CDR3 is built from 15 residues. V was clipped by 3 bases and J by 7 bases; unmatched bases: 7. Looked up from germline, CDR1 is WNHNN and CDR2 is SYGVQD (reference sequence). The DNA of the CDR3 is TGCGCCAGCAGTGAAAACAGGGGGCAAGGAAATGAGCAGTTCTTC. This codes for CASSENRGQGNEQFF.

This clone was seen a few times. This rearrangement joins TRBV25-1 to TRBJ2-1; 13 bases align to TRBD2. Looked up from germline, CDR1 is MGHDK and CDR2 is SYGVNS. This CDR3 region has 18 residues. The trim removed 4 bases at V and 5 bases at J, leaving 11 bases unmatched. DNA for the CDR3: TGTGCCAGCAGTGGGGGACTAGCGGGACCGGGGGCCAACAATGAGCAGTTCTTC. Its translation is CASSGGLAGPGANNEQFF.

V usage is TRBV30 and J usage is TRBJ1-2; 8 positions match TRBD1. Germline CDR1 and CDR2: GTSNPN and SVGIG (reference sequence). The CDR3 loop spans 15 amino acids. V lost 0 bases and J lost 8; bases outside the gene matches: 11. CDR3 protein: CAWSVLRGRGGGYTF. In DNA, the CDR3 is TGTGCCTGGAGTGTACTCAGGGGGCGCGGGGGAGGCTACACCTTC. Drawing the rest from reference TRBV30 and TRBJ1-2, the complete variable domain is SQTIHQWPATLVQPVGSPLSLECTVEGTSNPNLYWYRQAAGRGLQLLFYSVGIGQISSEVPQNLSASRPQDRQFILSSKKLLLSDSGFYLCAWSVLRGRGGGYTFGSGTRLTVV.

This chain joins TRBV2 and TRBJ1-5; no definite D call. The V end lost 5 bases, the J end lost 0 bases, and 8 bases lay between the germline ends. The CDR3 loop spans 14 amino acids. Per the germline V gene, CDR1 is SNHLY and CDR2 is FYNNEI. CDR3 in amino acids: CASSLLYSNQPQHF. The CDR3 DNA is TGTGCCAGCAGTCTTCTGTATAGCAATCAGCCCCAGCATTTT.

This clone was seen a few times. The chain has TRBV12-3 or TRBV12-4 and TRBJ1-5; weak D call: TRBD1 (5 bases). Trimming took off 4 bases at V and 15 bases at J, with 16 bases between the two ends. The CDR3 has 12 residues. CDR3 coding DNA: TGTGCCAGCAGTTCACGGAAGGGGCAGGGGCATTTT. The encoded protein is CASSSRKGQGHF.

V is TRBV4-2 and J is TRBJ2-1; 11 bases are shared with TRBD2. V dropped 0 bases and J dropped 5; count of bases not matched to a gene: 9. CDR1 is LGHNA, CDR2 YNFKEQ, per germline. CDR3 length: 18 amino acids. CDR3 loop: CASSQDLASGGPNNEQFF. The DNA of the CDR3 is TGTGCCAGCAGCCAAGATTTAGCTAGCGGGGGGCCAAACAATGAGCAGTTCTTC.